This T cell receptor (beta chain) was captured in a study of OX40 agonist ivuxolimab in advanced cancers. Clones were read by immunoSEQ multiplex PCR, and TCRdb kept only the in-frame ones, dropping some. Altogether fewer than 40,000 clones are present, 60% to 85% being singletons, with the ten largest covering 7.5% to 10%. This clone is judged medium-sized. Its specificity is unknown. Points from the study as a whole: Partly responding patients at 0.1-3.0 mg/kg showed some of the smallest clonal expansion. The study found that CD8+ T cells averaged more expanded clones than CD4+.

This CDR3 region has 14 residues. The V end lost 5 bases, the J end lost 3 bases, and 14 bases lay between the germline ends. Germline CDR1 is SGHVS and CDR2 is FNYEAQ. The sequencing here drew on CD4+ or CD8+ T cells sorted from blood, taken in a trial of the OX40 agonist ivuxolimab. The chain employs TRBV7-6 and TRBJ2-7, with unresolved D. The sequence derives from an adult with an advanced solid tumor such as melanoma, head and neck, liver or kidney cancer. Here the CDR3 DNA reads TGTGCCAGCAGCCCGCAAGGCAGCCTCTACGAGCAGTACTTC. Protein sequence: CASSPQGSLYEQYF.